This T cell receptor (beta chain) appears in the sequencing data of a study of control samples from healthy donors and cancer patients (dated by TCRdb to 2019 to 2021). With regard to this clone: What antigen it recognizes has not been identified. No base-level quality is on record; no much larger clone is a single base apart.

Libraries were made using the immunoSEQ multiplex PCR assay. Held by TCRdb, this immuneACCESS table contains in-frame sequences only and omits some clones. Under half of the omission traces to an unresolved V gene where checked; the cause of the rest is unknown. This sample gives 150,000 to 180,000 clones in total; more than 85% of them show up just once. The ten largest clones add up to 2% to 2.5% of the sample. CDR1 is given as MNHNY and CDR2 as SVGAGI, both from the germline V gene (reference sequence). The CDR3, cysteine through phenylalanine, is 13 amino acids long. Of all the DNA, just the CDR3 is kept, 39 bases in frame from base 1. A distance of 16 bases separates the germline ends of V and J, which lose 7 bases and 6 bases respectively.

This receptor chain uses TRBV6-6 and TRBJ2-7; the D gene is perhaps TRBD1 or TRBD2, each of them matching over 5 bases. What was sequenced was blood. The TCR sequence derives from a man between 50 and 59 years old in good health. In nucleotide form, the sequence is TGTGCCAGCACTCTCGGGGCGGTACGCGAGCAGTACTTC. This codes for CASTLGAVREQYF.